A selection of T cell receptor beta chains follows, all from one sample in a study of radiotherapy plus CTLA-4 blockade in lung cancer. The table came from immunoSEQ multiplex PCR; TCRdb's copy has only in-frame clones and leaves some out. The sample records some 40,000 clones, more than 70% being singletons. The input for sequencing was peripheral blood, taken from a patient treated with radiotherapy plus ipilimumab. These receptors originate from a human donor with non-small cell lung cancer that progressed on radiotherapy plus ipilimumab. CDR3s include the opening cysteine and the closing phenylalanine or tryptophan. D genes are given only for firm matches. Clone size is shown for a subset of rows, as once, few, many or a class of expanded clone.

abundance: NA
v_gene: TRBV5-1
j_gene: TRBJ2-3
d_gene: NA
CDR3nt: TGCGCCAGCCTAGCAGGTAGCGGACTCAGCACAGATACGCAGTATTTT
CDR3aa: CASLAGSGLSTDTQYF

abundance: NA
v_gene: TRBV4-2
j_gene: TRBJ2-4
d_gene: TRBD2
CDR3nt: TGTGCCAGCAGCCAAGAGGGACTAGCGGGGGGGCTGGCTCTAGCCAAAAACATTCAGTACTTC
CDR3aa: CASSQEGLAGGLALAKNIQYF

abundance: NA
v_gene: TRBV27
j_gene: TRBJ2-7
d_gene: TRBD2
CDR3nt: TGTGCCAGCAGTTTATCGACTAGCGGGAAGACCTACGAGCAGTACTTC
CDR3aa: CASSLSTSGKTYEQYF

abundance: NA
v_gene: TRBV7-3
j_gene: TRBJ2-1
d_gene: TRBD2
CDR3nt: TGTGCCAGCAGCTTAACGGGACTAGCGGAGGATGAGCAGTTCTTC
CDR3aa: CASSLTGLAEDEQFF

abundance: NA
v_gene: TRBV7-9
j_gene: TRBJ2-2
d_gene: NA
CDR3nt: TGTGCCAGCAGCCGGAGGCCGGACGGGGAGCTGTTTTTT
CDR3aa: CASSRRPDGELFF

abundance: NA
v_gene: TRBV28
j_gene: TRBJ1-5
d_gene: NA
CDR3nt: TGTGCCAGCAGTTTTCCAGGGGCGATTCCGTATAGCAATCAGCCCCAGCATTTT
CDR3aa: CASSFPGAIPYSNQPQHF

abundance: few
v_gene: TRBV2
j_gene: TRBJ1-6
d_gene: TRBD1
CDR3nt: TGTGCCAGCACCCCGGGACAGGGGCCCTCTCCCCTCCACTTT
CDR3aa: CASTPGQGPSPLHF

abundance: NA
v_gene: TRBV7-2
j_gene: TRBJ1-1
d_gene: TRBD1
CDR3nt: TGTGCCAGCTATAGCCGTCAGGGGGGCACTGAAGCTTTCTTT
CDR3aa: CASYSRQGGTEAFF

abundance: NA
v_gene: TRBV5-6
j_gene: TRBJ2-7
d_gene: TRBD1
CDR3nt: TGTGCCAGCAGCGGTCAGGGGGCTCTCTCCTACGAGCAGTACTTC
CDR3aa: CASSGQGALSYEQYF

abundance: once
v_gene: TRBV10-3
j_gene: TRBJ2-2
d_gene: NA
CDR3nt: TGTGCCATCAGTGACCCTCTATCCCACGCCGGGGAGCTGTTTTTT
CDR3aa: CAISDPLSHAGELFF

abundance: NA
v_gene: TRBV7-2
j_gene: TRBJ2-4
d_gene: TRBD2
CDR3nt: TGTGCCAGCAGCTTCCGGGGGGGCACCAAAAACATTCAGTACTTC
CDR3aa: CASSFRGGTKNIQYF

abundance: NA
v_gene: TRBV18
j_gene: TRBJ2-6
d_gene: TRBD1
CDR3nt: TGTGCCAGCTCACCGGGACAGGGGGAGAACGGGGCCAACGTCCTGACTTTC
CDR3aa: CASSPGQGENGANVLTF

abundance: NA
v_gene: TRBV18
j_gene: TRBJ1-5
d_gene: NA
CDR3nt: TGTGCCAGCTCACCACCAGGGGTTCATAGCAATCAGCCCCAGCATTTT
CDR3aa: CASSPPGVHSNQPQHF

abundance: once
v_gene: TRBV11-2
j_gene: TRBJ2-7
d_gene: NA
CDR3nt: TGTGCCAGCAGCTTATCTCGCTACGAGCAGTACTTC
CDR3aa: CASSLSRYEQYF

abundance: NA
v_gene: TRBV6-4
j_gene: TRBJ2-2
d_gene: TRBD2
CDR3nt: TGTGCCAGCAGAAAGCGGGGGGAAACCGGGGAGCTGTTTTTT
CDR3aa: CASRKRGETGELFF

abundance: NA
v_gene: TRBV19
j_gene: TRBJ1-4
d_gene: NA
CDR3nt: TGTGCCAGTAAGGCGGCAATTAATGAAAAACTGTTTTTT
CDR3aa: CASKAAINEKLFF

abundance: NA
v_gene: TRBV20-1
j_gene: TRBJ2-1
d_gene: NA
CDR3nt: TGCAGTGCTGGGGGGATCAATGAGCAGTTCTTC
CDR3aa: CSAGGINEQFF

abundance: NA
v_gene: TRBV2
j_gene: TRBJ2-1
d_gene: TRBD2
CDR3nt: TGTGCCAGCAGTGGGACTAGCGGGGGGGCTAATGAGCAGTTCTTC
CDR3aa: CASSGTSGGANEQFF

abundance: NA
v_gene: TRBV6-6
j_gene: TRBJ2-2
d_gene: TRBD1
CDR3nt: TGTGCCAGCAGTTCCAGGACAGGGGATTGGTCCGGGGAGCTGTTTTTT
CDR3aa: CASSSRTGDWSGELFF

abundance: NA
v_gene: TRBV4-3
j_gene: TRBJ2-1
d_gene: NA
CDR3nt: TGCGCCATCCCGACAGGAAGAAACATCGATGAGCAGTTCTTC
CDR3aa: CAIPTGRNIDEQFF

abundance: NA
v_gene: TRBV5-4
j_gene: TRBJ2-7
d_gene: NA
CDR3nt: TGTGCCAGCAGCCGCGCAACAGGTCCCTACGAGCAGTACTTC
CDR3aa: CASSRATGPYEQYF

abundance: NA
v_gene: TRBV5-8
j_gene: TRBJ1-3
d_gene: TRBD1
CDR3nt: TGTGCCAGCAGCCTTTACCGGGGACAGGGGACCCCCAACGAAGGCACCATATATTTT
CDR3aa: CASSLYRGQGTPNEGTIYF

abundance: NA
v_gene: TRBV6-1
j_gene: TRBJ2-1
d_gene: TRBD2
CDR3nt: TGTGCCAGCAGTGGGTCGCGGGGGGGCCCGTGGAATGAGCAGTTCTTC
CDR3aa: CASSGSRGGPWNEQFF

abundance: NA
v_gene: TRBV19
j_gene: TRBJ1-5
d_gene: NA
CDR3nt: TGTGCCAGTAGTATAGACAGGGGTAATCAGCCCCAGCATTTT
CDR3aa: CASSIDRGNQPQHF

abundance: NA
v_gene: TRBV4-2
j_gene: TRBJ2-1
d_gene: TRBD2
CDR3nt: TGTGCCAGCAGCCAAGGGGCGGGGGGATACAATGAGCAGTTCTTC
CDR3aa: CASSQGAGGYNEQFF

abundance: NA
v_gene: TRBV6-5
j_gene: TRBJ2-1
d_gene: NA
CDR3nt: TGTGCCAGCAGTAACTCCGGGACACAGTACAATGAGCAGTTCTTC
CDR3aa: CASSNSGTQYNEQFF

abundance: NA
v_gene: TRBV4-2
j_gene: TRBJ2-4
d_gene: NA
CDR3nt: TGTGCCAGCAGCCAATACGGGTCTCTAGCCAAAAACATTCAGTACTTC
CDR3aa: CASSQYGSLAKNIQYF

abundance: once
v_gene: TRBV11-2
j_gene: TRBJ2-7
d_gene: TRBD2
CDR3nt: TGTGCCAGCAGCTTCACGGGACTAGCAGCCGAGCAGTACTTC
CDR3aa: CASSFTGLAAEQYF

abundance: NA
v_gene: TRBV18
j_gene: TRBJ1-2
d_gene: TRBD1
CDR3nt: TGTGCCAGCTCACCCGCCCGGGACAGGAGAGGCTATGGCTACACCTTC
CDR3aa: CASSPARDRRGYGYTF

abundance: medium-sized
v_gene: TRBV6-5
j_gene: TRBJ1-2
d_gene: NA
CDR3nt: TGTGCCAGCAGTTATCATCAGGGTAGGGGCTACACCTTC
CDR3aa: CASSYHQGRGYTF

abundance: NA
v_gene: TRBV5-6
j_gene: TRBJ2-2
d_gene: NA
CDR3nt: TGTGCCAGCAGCTTTTTGACAGCTGCGAACACCGGGGAGCTGTTTTTT
CDR3aa: CASSFLTAANTGELFF

abundance: NA
v_gene: TRBV7-9
j_gene: TRBJ1-6
d_gene: NA
CDR3nt: TGTGCCAGCAGCTTAGCCCAGGCAGTAAATTCACCCCTCCACTTT
CDR3aa: CASSLAQAVNSPLHF

abundance: NA
v_gene: TRBV5-1
j_gene: TRBJ1-1
d_gene: NA
CDR3nt: TGCGCCAGCAGCTACAGGGACCATGAAGCTTTCTTT
CDR3aa: CASSYRDHEAFF

abundance: few
v_gene: TRBV18
j_gene: TRBJ2-3
d_gene: NA
CDR3nt: TGTGCCAGCTCACCAGGGACTTCCGTAAGCACAGATACGCAGTATTTT
CDR3aa: CASSPGTSVSTDTQYF

abundance: NA
v_gene: TRBV6-5
j_gene: TRBJ2-7
d_gene: TRBD2
CDR3nt: TGTGCCAGCAGTTACGCGGGGGGGTCCTACGAGCAGTACTTC
CDR3aa: CASSYAGGSYEQYF

abundance: NA
v_gene: TRBV7-2
j_gene: TRBJ2-3
d_gene: TRBD2
CDR3nt: TGTGCCAGCAGTAGCGGGGGGGCCTGGAGAGATACGCAGTATTTT
CDR3aa: CASSSGGAWRDTQYF

abundance: NA
v_gene: TRBV2
j_gene: TRBJ1-6
d_gene: NA
CDR3nt: TGTGCCAGCGTTAGTACGGGGTGGAATTCACCCCTCCACTTT
CDR3aa: CASVSTGWNSPLHF

abundance: once
v_gene: TRBV7-6
j_gene: TRBJ2-3
d_gene: TRBD2
CDR3nt: TGTGCCAGCAGCTTGACTAGCGGGGGCACAGATACGCAGTATTTT
CDR3aa: CASSLTSGGTDTQYF

abundance: NA
v_gene: TRBV6-5
j_gene: TRBJ2-6
d_gene: NA
CDR3nt: TGTGCCAGCAACGCACGGGGTGGCGGGGCCAACGTCCTGACTTTC
CDR3aa: CASNARGGGANVLTF

abundance: NA
v_gene: TRBV5-1
j_gene: TRBJ2-1
d_gene: NA
CDR3nt: TGCGCCAGCAGCTCACAGGGTATCTTGGGCAATGAGCAGTTCTTC
CDR3aa: CASSSQGILGNEQFF

abundance: NA
v_gene: TRBV6-1
j_gene: TRBJ2-7
d_gene: NA
CDR3nt: TGTGCCAGCAGACCCGGGACTGACTCCTACGAGCAGTACTTC
CDR3aa: CASRPGTDSYEQYF

abundance: NA
v_gene: TRBV12-5
j_gene: TRBJ2-2
d_gene: TRBD1
CDR3nt: TGTGCTAGTGGTTTGGGACAGGGGGAGAACACCGGGGAGCTGTTTTTT
CDR3aa: CASGLGQGENTGELFF

abundance: once
v_gene: TRBV21-1
j_gene: TRBJ1-2
d_gene: NA
CDR3nt: TGTGCCAGCAGCAAAAACGTGAGGGCGGGGGGCTACACCTTC
CDR3aa: CASSKNVRAGGYTF

abundance: NA
v_gene: TRBV5-4
j_gene: TRBJ2-5
d_gene: NA
CDR3nt: TGTGCCAGCAGCCAATCACGGGGGGCAATCCAAGAGACCCAGTACTTC
CDR3aa: CASSQSRGAIQETQYF

abundance: NA
v_gene: TRBV9
j_gene: TRBJ2-3
d_gene: TRBD2
CDR3nt: TGTGCCAGCAGCGTAGGCGGGGGGGGAACCAGCACAGATACGCAGTATTTT
CDR3aa: CASSVGGGGTSTDTQYF

abundance: NA
v_gene: TRBV4-3
j_gene: TRBJ2-2
d_gene: NA
CDR3nt: TGCGCCAGCAGCCAAGATATCCGGCAGGGTGTAAAGACCGGGGAGCTGTTTTTT
CDR3aa: CASSQDIRQGVKTGELFF